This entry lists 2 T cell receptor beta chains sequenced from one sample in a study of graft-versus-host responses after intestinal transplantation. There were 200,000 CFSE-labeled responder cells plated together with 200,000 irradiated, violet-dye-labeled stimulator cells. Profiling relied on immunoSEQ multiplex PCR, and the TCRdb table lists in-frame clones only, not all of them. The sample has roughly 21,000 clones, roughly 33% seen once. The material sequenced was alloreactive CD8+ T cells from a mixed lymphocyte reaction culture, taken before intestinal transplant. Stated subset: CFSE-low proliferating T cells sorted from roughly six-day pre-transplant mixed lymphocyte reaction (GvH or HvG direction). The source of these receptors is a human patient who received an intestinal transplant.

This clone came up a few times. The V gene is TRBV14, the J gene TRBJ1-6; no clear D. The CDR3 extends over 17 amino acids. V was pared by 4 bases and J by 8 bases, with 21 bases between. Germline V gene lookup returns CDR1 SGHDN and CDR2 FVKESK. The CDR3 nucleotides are TGTGCCAGCAGCCCAAGGAGGGTAAATTACCGGGATTCACCCCTCCACTTT. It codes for CASSPRRVNYRDSPLHF.

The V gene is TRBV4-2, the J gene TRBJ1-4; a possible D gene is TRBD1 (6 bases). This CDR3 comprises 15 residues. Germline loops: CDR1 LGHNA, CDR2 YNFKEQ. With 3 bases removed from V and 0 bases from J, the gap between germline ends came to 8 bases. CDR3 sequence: CASSQTGATNEKLFF. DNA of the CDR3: TGTGCCAGCAGCCAGACAGGTGCAACTAATGAAAAACTGTTTTTT.